This is a list of T cell receptor beta chains from one sample in a study of siplizumab effects on memory and regulatory T cells. Only in-frame clones appear in the TCRdb table, and some are missing; sequencing was by immunoSEQ multiplex PCR. The sample includes about 94,000 clones, over 85% seen only once; the top ten take roughly 0.3%. The sequencing sample was made of non-Treg CD4+ T cells sorted from blood. Receptor source: a human donor in good health. The CDR3 runs from the conserved cysteine through the conserved F or W. A D gene is named only where the DNA matches it firmly. Some rows have no size entry. The others give once, few or many, or a class for an expanded clone.

CDR3: CASSDYRGRPLHF
DNA: TGTGCCAGCAGCGACTACAGGGGGAGACCCCTCCACTTT
V: TRBV9
D: TRBD1
size: .
J: TRBJ1-6

CDR3: CASSDGTVNTEAFF
DNA: TGTGCCAGCAGCGACGGGACAGTGAACACTGAAGCTTTCTTT
V: TRBV6-5
D: TRBD1
size: .
J: TRBJ1-1

CDR3: CASRAPGTGPVQQYF
DNA: TGTGCCAGCAGAGCCCCAGGGACAGGTCCCGTTCAGCAGTACTTC
V: TRBV5-8
D: TRBD1
size: .
J: TRBJ2-5

CDR3: CASSLMGAPKDEQYF
DNA: TGTGCCAGTAGTCTCATGGGGGCCCCCAAGGACGAGCAGTACTTC
V: TRBV19
D: .
size: .
J: TRBJ2-7

CDR3: CASRKGGEYGYTF
DNA: TGTGCCAGCAGGAAAGGGGGAGAGTATGGCTACACCTTC
V: TRBV7-8
D: .
size: .
J: TRBJ1-2

CDR3: CATSRDRQNTEAFF
DNA: TGTGCCACCAGCAGAGATCGACAGAACACTGAAGCTTTCTTT
V: TRBV15
D: .
size: once
J: TRBJ1-1

CDR3: CASSAYPARSEQFF
DNA: TGTGCCAGCAGTGCATACCCTGCCAGATCTGAGCAGTTCTTC
V: TRBV6-4
D: .
size: .
J: TRBJ2-1

CDR3: CASSAGTISQETQYF
DNA: TGTGCCAGCAGCGCGGGGACAATTAGTCAAGAGACCCAGTACTTC
V: TRBV2
D: .
size: .
J: TRBJ2-5

CDR3: CASSLYNGRLGEQYF
DNA: TGTGCCAGCAGTTTATACAACGGCCGACTAGGAGAGCAGTACTTC
V: TRBV27
D: .
size: .
J: TRBJ2-7

CDR3: CASSTTGTLYGYTF
DNA: TGTGCCAGCAGCACAACCGGGACCCTCTATGGCTACACCTTC
V: TRBV5-4
D: .
size: .
J: TRBJ1-2

CDR3: CASSQDGDSDNEQFF
DNA: TGCGCCAGCAGCCAAGATGGGGATTCGGACAATGAGCAGTTCTTC
V: TRBV4-3
D: .
size: .
J: TRBJ2-1

CDR3: CASSGRLGAYGYTF
DNA: TGTGCCAGCAGCGGCCGACTAGGCGCCTATGGCTACACCTTC
V: TRBV7-2
D: .
size: .
J: TRBJ1-2

CDR3: CASSSRTRGNTEAFF
DNA: TGTGCCAGCAGCTCCCGGACGCGGGGGAACACTGAAGCTTTCTTT
V: TRBV7-8
D: .
size: .
J: TRBJ1-1

CDR3: CASSALGGYEQYF
DNA: TGCGCCAGCAGTGCCCTTGGGGGCTACGAGCAGTACTTC
V: TRBV10-2
D: .
size: .
J: TRBJ2-7

CDR3: CASSPVGKGDTQYF
DNA: TGTGCCAGCTCACCAGTAGGCAAGGGCGATACGCAGTATTTT
V: TRBV18
D: .
size: .
J: TRBJ2-3

CDR3: CASSVGTGVSYEQYF
DNA: TGTGCCAGCAGCGTAGGGACAGGGGTCTCCTACGAGCAGTACTTC
V: TRBV9
D: TRBD1
size: .
J: TRBJ2-7

CDR3: CASTLRGGFQGLGRTDTQYF
DNA: TGTGCCAGTACCCTAAGGGGGGGGTTCCAGGGACTAGGGCGCACAGATACGCAGTATTTT
V: TRBV19
D: TRBD2
size: few
J: TRBJ2-3

CDR3: CASSMGTPNTGELFF
DNA: TGTGCCAGCAGCATGGGGACTCCGAACACCGGGGAGCTGTTTTTT
V: TRBV21-1
D: .
size: .
J: TRBJ2-2

CDR3: CASSLGPSGSGELFF
DNA: TGTGCCAGCAGCTTAGGTCCTAGCGGGAGTGGGGAGCTGTTTTTT
V: TRBV7-2
D: TRBD2
size: .
J: TRBJ2-2

CDR3: CASRTSGMYEQYF
DNA: TGTGCCAGCAGGACTAGCGGGATGTACGAGCAGTACTTC
V: TRBV27
D: TRBD2
size: .
J: TRBJ2-7

CDR3: CASIRRLGYTF
DNA: TGTGCCAGCATTAGGCGGCTTGGCTACACCTTC
V: TRBV2
D: .
size: few
J: TRBJ1-2

CDR3: CASSLTGQDKPYEQYF
DNA: TGCGCCAGCAGCCTAACCGGACAGGATAAACCCTACGAGCAGTACTTC
V: TRBV5-1
D: TRBD1
size: .
J: TRBJ2-7

CDR3: CASSLAEDTQYF
DNA: TGTGCCAGCAGCTTAGCAGAGGATACGCAGTATTTT
V: TRBV7-2
D: .
size: .
J: TRBJ2-3

CDR3: CASSLSAGANVLTF
DNA: TGTGCCAGCAGCTTGTCTGCGGGGGCCAACGTCCTGACTTTC
V: TRBV11-3
D: .
size: .
J: TRBJ2-6

CDR3: CASSRSQLNTGELFF
DNA: TGTGCCAGCTCACGGTCACAGCTAAACACCGGGGAGCTGTTTTTT
V: TRBV18
D: .
size: .
J: TRBJ2-2

CDR3: CASSLGRGTRDEQYF
DNA: TGTGCCAGCAGCTTAGGTAGGGGTACTCGGGACGAGCAGTACTTC
V: TRBV7-2
D: .
size: once
J: TRBJ2-7

CDR3: CASSTDAVSPLHF
DNA: TGTGCCAGCAGTACAGATGCAGTTTCACCCCTCCACTTT
V: TRBV6-5
D: .
size: .
J: TRBJ1-6

CDR3: CASSLTSGSETQYF
DNA: TGTGCCAGCAGCTTGACTAGCGGGAGTGAGACCCAGTACTTC
V: TRBV7-8
D: TRBD2
size: .
J: TRBJ2-5

CDR3: CASSATGTSYEQYF
DNA: TGTGCCAGTAGTGCAACCGGGACCTCCTACGAGCAGTACTTC
V: TRBV19
D: .
size: .
J: TRBJ2-7

CDR3: CAISEADRGFYGYTF
DNA: TGTGCCATCAGTGAGGCGGACAGGGGCTTCTATGGCTACACCTTC
V: TRBV10-3
D: TRBD1
size: .
J: TRBJ1-2

CDR3: CAISERPGQGTETQYF
DNA: TGTGCCATCAGTGAACGTCCGGGACAGGGAACAGAGACCCAGTACTTC
V: TRBV10-3
D: TRBD1
size: .
J: TRBJ2-5

CDR3: CASSNGQYVLTF
DNA: TGTGCCAGCAGCAACGGACAGTACGTCCTGACTTTC
V: TRBV6-5
D: .
size: .
J: TRBJ2-6

CDR3: CASSLLLYEQYF
DNA: TGTGCCAGCAGTTTGTTGCTCTACGAGCAGTACTTC
V: TRBV28
D: .
size: .
J: TRBJ2-7

CDR3: CASSLPGTGRGYTF
DNA: TGTGCCAGCAGCTTGCCCGGGACAGGCCGAGGCTACACCTTC
V: TRBV5-5
D: TRBD1
size: .
J: TRBJ1-2

CDR3: CASSLGTVYNSPLHF
DNA: TGTGCCAGCAGTTTAGGGACAGTCTATAATTCACCCCTCCACTTT
V: TRBV27
D: TRBD1
size: .
J: TRBJ1-6

CDR3: CAWSPQTGVGTEAFF
DNA: TGTGCCTGGAGTCCCCAGACAGGGGTGGGAACTGAAGCTTTCTTT
V: TRBV30
D: TRBD1
size: few
J: TRBJ1-1

CDR3: CAISLAPGTDAYEQYF
DNA: TGTGCCATCAGCCTCGCGCCCGGGACCGACGCCTACGAGCAGTACTTC
V: TRBV10-3
D: .
size: once
J: TRBJ2-7

CDR3: CASSVDVDTYEQYF
DNA: TGTGCCAGCAGCGTGGACGTCGATACGTACGAGCAGTACTTC
V: TRBV9
D: .
size: .
J: TRBJ2-7

CDR3: CAISPSETGELFF
DNA: TGTGCCATCAGCCCTTCCGAAACCGGGGAGCTGTTTTTT
V: TRBV10-3
D: .
size: .
J: TRBJ2-2

CDR3: CASSKGRIYGYTF
DNA: TGTGCCAGCAGCAAAGGCAGAATCTATGGCTACACCTTC
V: TRBV21-1
D: .
size: .
J: TRBJ1-2

CDR3: CASSPDSGANVLTF
DNA: TGTGCCAGCAGCCCGGATAGTGGGGCCAACGTCCTGACTTTC
V: TRBV7-3
D: .
size: .
J: TRBJ2-6

CDR3: CASRGPGGTNEKLFF
DNA: TGTGCCAGCAGAGGCCCAGGGGGAACTAATGAAAAACTGTTTTTT
V: TRBV7-9
D: TRBD1
size: .
J: TRBJ1-4

CDR3: CASSQRQYTEAFF
DNA: TGTGCCAGCAGCCAAAGACAGTACACTGAAGCTTTCTTT
V: TRBV9
D: .
size: .
J: TRBJ1-1